Following are 8 T cell receptor beta chains from one sample sequenced in a study of blood T cell repertoires in COVID-19. Sequencing used immunoSEQ multiplex PCR; TCRdb keeps in-frame clones, though not all of them. The profile shows approximately 110,000 clones, around 87% of them singletons. Sequenced material: peripheral blood. Every receptor here comes from a woman at least 80 years old with acute or convalescent COVID-19.

This clone was detected a few times. This chain links TRBV29-1 with TRBJ2-7; a possible D gene is TRBD1 (6 bases). The CDR3 extends over 11 amino acids. Trimming stripped 7 bases from V and 1 base from J, with 8 bases between. Per the germline V gene, CDR1 is SQVTM and CDR2 is ANQGSEA. CDR3 sequence reads: CSAGQSYEQYF. Here the CDR3 DNA reads TGCAGCGCTGGACAGTCCTACGAGCAGTACTTC.

The genes are TRBV18 and TRBJ1-1; D not certain. The germline CDR1 and CDR2 sequences are KGHSH and LQKENI. Trimming pared 3 bases from V and 0 bases from J, leaving 11 bases between. This CDR3 is built from 15 residues. CDR3 nucleotide sequence: TGTGCCAGCTCACCGACGGAAACTATGAACACTGAAGCTTTCTTT. Translated: CASSPTETMNTEAFF. Supplemented by reference TRBV18 and TRBJ1-1, the full variable domain reads NAGVMQNPRHLVRRRGQEARLRCSPMKGHSHVYWYRQLPEEGLKFMVYLQKENIIDESGMPKERFSAEFPKEGPSILRIQQVVRGDSAAYFCASSPTETMNTEAFFGQGTRLTVV.

The chain links TRBV7-8 to TRBJ2-7; TRBD1 might be the D (5 bases). The V and J ends lost 5 bases and 3 bases respectively, with 14 bases between them. CDR1 SGHVS and CDR2 FQNEAQ come from the germline V gene. This CDR3 is 14 amino acids long. The CDR3: CASSRKGPFYEQYF. In nucleotides, the CDR3 is TGTGCCAGCAGCCGGAAGGGGCCGTTCTACGAGCAGTACTTC. Complete variable domain (other parts from reference TRBV7-8 and TRBJ2-7): GAGVSQSPRYKVAKRGQDVALRCDPISGHVSLFWYQQALGQGPEFLTYFQNEAQLDKSGLPSDRFFAERPEGSVSTLKIQRTQQEDSAVYLCASSRKGPFYEQYFGPGTRLTVT.

The genes are TRBV27 and TRBJ1-6; 8 bases line up with TRBD1. Germline assignment: CDR1 MNHEY and CDR2 SMNVEV (reference sequence). The CDR3 extends over 16 amino acids. V lost 5 bases and J lost 9; bases outside the gene matches: 12. CDR3 bases: TGTGCCAGCAGTGCCTTTGGTCAGGGGGCAGGTTCACCCCTCCACTTT. This codes for CASSAFGQGAGSPLHF.

The chain couples TRBV28 to TRBJ2-5; TRBD2 matches at 16 bases. This CDR3 is 17 amino acids long. The ends lost 5 bases at V and 5 bases at J; junction bases unmatched: 8. CDR1 MDHEN and CDR2 SYDVKM come from the germline V gene. For the CDR3, the DNA is TGTGCCAGCAGTGCAGTGGTGGGACTAGCGGGGGGGGAGACCCAGTACTTC. Translating gives CASSAVVGLAGGETQYF.

The rearrangement joins TRBV28 to TRBJ1-2, with a possible D match to TRBD1 (6 bases). The germline V and J ends were trimmed by 7 bases and 7 bases, with 16 bases remaining between them. The CDR3 consists of 13 residues. Germline values: CDR1 MDHEN, CDR2 SYDVKM. In DNA form, the CDR3 reads TGTGCCAGCAAGTTGCCAGGGGCGGGTGGCTACACCTTC. Translated, it gives CASKLPGAGGYTF.

This clone was seen only once. Distinct nucleotide sequences in the sample also encode this CDR3. This chain joins TRBV2 and TRBJ1-1, with D tentatively TRBD1 (5 bases). The CDR3 has 13 amino acids. The germline CDR1 and CDR2 sequences are SNHLY and FYNNEI. Deletions cut 6 bases from V and 5 bases from J, with 13 bases between. CDR3 sequence: CASRGTGWTEAFF. CDR3 nucleotides: TGTGCCAGCAGGGGAACAGGATGGACTGAAGCTTTCTTT.

J is TRBJ2-7 and V is TRBV18; 9 bases line up with TRBD1. V trimming: 0 bases; J trimming: 5 bases; junction bases outside the gene matches: 8. CDR3 length equals 16 residues. Per the germline V gene, CDR1 is KGHSH and CDR2 is LQKENI. The CDR3 DNA reads as TGTGCCAGCTCACCACCCCCCGGGACAGGGAACCACGAGCAGTACTTC. Translating gives CASSPPPGTGNHEQYF.